This passage covers 29 T cell receptor beta chains from one sample sequenced in a study of blood T cell repertoires in COVID-19. Produced via immunoSEQ multiplex PCR; TCRdb's table is partial and in-frame only. The sample comprises 150,000 or so clones, over 75% of which are singletons, and approximately 6% rests with the top ten. The sample was PBMCs or T cells enriched from blood (not recorded which). These receptors were taken from a man aged 35 to 55 who had recovered from COVID-19.

Points on this clone: At one end, the junction sequence differs from germline, possibly due to a read error. V gene TRBV3-1 (or the pseudogene TRBV3-2) combines with J gene TRBJ2-3, with TRBD2 matching 7 bases. Germline-derived CDR1 and CDR2 are LGHDT and YNNKEL (reference sequence). The CDR3 spans 13 residues. The CDR3 region is CASSQMGTTASDF. CDR3 DNA sequence: TGTGCCAGCAGCCAGATGGGGACTACCGCTTCGGATTTT.

V gene TRBV4-1 combines with J gene TRBJ2-5, with TRBD1 as a possible D gene (5 bases). The CDR3 extends over 16 amino acids. V was pared by 5 bases and J by 0 bases, with 16 bases between. Per germline, CDR1 MGHRA and CDR2 YSYEKL. In nucleotides, the CDR3 is TGCGCCAGCAGCTGGGTCTCAGGGAAGGACCAAGAGACCCAGTACTTC. Amino acid sequence: CASSWVSGKDQETQYF.

V and J are TRBV6-1 and TRBJ2-7; 9 bases are a match to TRBD1. The junction had 1 base not matched to a gene; V was cut back by 1 base and J by 0 bases. The CDR3 sequence is 15 residues long. Germline CDR1 MNHNS, CDR2 SASEGT. CDR3 coding DNA: TGTGCCAGCAGTGAAGAGACAGGGGGCTCCTACGAGCAGTACTTC. Translating gives CASSEETGGSYEQYF.

The chain is built from TRBV3-1 (or the pseudogene TRBV3-2) and TRBJ2-2, with 9 bases matching TRBD2. Germline trimming cut 10 bases from V and 3 bases from J; bases unmatched to any gene: 6. The CDR3 extends over 14 amino acids. Germline values: CDR1 LGHDT, CDR2 YNNKEL (reference sequence). The chain's CDR3 is CAIRGGADTGELFF. DNA for the CDR3: TGTGCCATCCGCGGGGGGGCGGACACCGGGGAGCTGTTTTTT.

This clone appeared a single time. The V gene is TRBV30, the J gene TRBJ1-1; D is ambiguous. Per germline, CDR1 GTSNPN and CDR2 SVGIG (reference sequence). This CDR3 has 15 amino acids. V was cut by 0 bases and J by 0 bases, with 11 bases left in between. Written as DNA, the CDR3 is TGTGCCTGGAGTGTATCAAGCTTTATGAACACTGAAGCTTTCTTT. Its translation is CAWSVSSFMNTEAFF.

This chain links TRBV30 with TRBJ1-2; 10 bases are shared with TRBD1. Germline assignment: CDR1 GTSNPN and CDR2 SVGIG (reference sequence). The CDR3 extends over 12 amino acids. The junction had 4 bases not matched to a gene; V was cut back by 7 bases and J by 5 bases. In nucleotides, the CDR3 is TGTGCCTCGGACAGGGGGGATTATGGCTACACCTTC. Protein sequence: CASDRGDYGYTF.

The chain links TRBV19 to TRBJ1-2; TRBD1 might be the D (5 bases). V dropped 4 bases and J dropped 7 bases, with 19 bases sitting between them. CDR3 length: 15 amino acids. The germline gives CDR1 LNHDA, CDR2 SQIVND (reference sequence). CDR3 amino acids: CASSRGGAKSSGYTF. CDR3 sequence (DNA): TGTGCCAGTAGTAGGGGAGGGGCAAAATCGAGTGGCTACACCTTC.

The V gene is TRBV4-1, the J gene TRBJ1-2; D remains ambiguous. The CDR3 consists of 16 residues. Germline CDR1 MGHRA, CDR2 YSYEKL. V gave up 0 bases and J gave up 8 bases, with 19 bases separating them. The CDR3 protein is CASSQDAGRPDLGYTF. The DNA for the CDR3 is TGCGCCAGCAGCCAAGATGCGGGGAGACCCGACCTGGGCTACACCTTC.

The rearrangement joins TRBV6-5 to TRBJ2-1; maybe TRBD2 (5 bases). The CDR3 runs to 14 residues. CDR1 and CDR2 (germline): MNHEY, SVGAGI. Trimming took 7 bases from V and 1 from J, leaving 11 bases between them. The CDR3 here is CASTPAGSYNEQFF. DNA for the CDR3: TGTGCCAGCACCCCCGCGGGTTCCTACAATGAGCAGTTCTTC.

This chain uses TRBV6-5 with TRBJ1-2; D remains ambiguous. Trimming took 7 bases from V and 6 from J, leaving 21 bases between them. The germline V gene encodes CDR1 MNHEY and CDR2 SVGAGI. The CDR3 runs to 15 residues. Here the CDR3 reads CASIRREWVLDGYTF. The CDR3, as DNA: TGTGCCAGCATTCGGCGCGAATGGGTGCTAGATGGCTACACCTTC.

This clone was seen only once. The chain recombines TRBV5-1 with TRBJ1-4; 11 bases align to TRBD1. Germline lookup yields CDR1 SGHRS and CDR2 YFSETQ. With V trimmed by 4 bases and J by 7 bases, 3 bases remained unmatched. The CDR3 is 14 residues long. CDR3: CASSLGQGAEKLFF. The CDR3 DNA reads TGCGCCAGCAGCCTTGGACAGGGGGCTGAAAAACTGTTTTTT.

The chain joins TRBV7-8 to TRBJ2-1; 11 nucleotides match TRBD2. Germline-derived CDR1 and CDR2 are SGHVS and FQNEAQ. Unmatched junction bases numbered 5, after V lost 0 bases and J lost 1 base. The CDR3 has 18 amino acids. The CDR3 sequence: CASSLASGGAGSYNEQFF. CDR3 bases: TGTGCCAGCAGCTTAGCTAGCGGGGGGGCCGGGTCCTACAATGAGCAGTTCTTC.

The chain is built from TRBV30 and TRBJ1-4, with D hard to call. Germline-derived CDR1 and CDR2 are GTSNPN and SVGIG (reference sequence). The CDR3 sequence is 14 residues long. Trimming cost V 2 bases and J 0 bases, with 7 bases left between them. CDR3 in DNA: TGTGCCTGGAGTATGGCAGCAACTAATGAAAAACTGTTTTTT. Translation gives CAWSMAATNEKLFF.

This clone was detected only a few times. The genes are TRBV5-1 and TRBJ2-3, with TRBD2 matching 12 bases. The CDR3 runs 17 residues. V lost 0 bases and J lost 7; bases outside the gene matches: 9. Germline V CDR1 and CDR2: SGHRS, YFSETQ. The CDR3 nucleotides read TGCGCCAGCAGCTTGGCCGGGGCTAGCGGGGGGGCTTATACGCAGTATTTT. Protein product: CASSLAGASGGAYTQYF.

The chain joins TRBV21-1 to TRBJ2-1; the D call in the table, TRBD2, was not verified against the DNA. TRBV21-1 is described as a pseudogene. This CDR3 is 13 amino acids long. The CDR3 DNA reads TGTGCCAGCAGTCGGACTAGCGGCAATGAGCAGTTCTTC. It is translated as CASSRTSGNEQFF.

This clone was recorded a few times. Other DNA variants within this sample encode the same CDR3. The genes are TRBV5-4 and TRBJ1-6, with 9 bases identical to TRBD1. The J segment lost 7 bases and the V segment lost 4 bases, leaving 6 bases of the junction unmatched. The germline CDR1 and CDR2 sequences are SGHNT and YYREEE (reference sequence). This CDR3 is 15 amino acids long. The CDR3 nucleotides are TGTGCCAGCAGCCTAGCCGGGACAGGGAATTCACCCCTCCACTTT. This encodes CASSLAGTGNSPLHF.

The rearrangement uses TRBV27 and TRBJ1-1; D remains unclear. This CDR3 has 13 amino acids. The germline V and J ends were trimmed by 7 bases and 3 bases, with 12 bases remaining between them. Germline V gene lookup returns CDR1 MNHEY and CDR2 SMNVEV (reference sequence). The CDR3: CASTGGPDTEAFF. CDR3 bases: TGTGCCAGCACCGGAGGGCCCGACACTGAAGCTTTCTTT.

This rearrangement joins TRBV4-2 to TRBJ1-5; no clear D. The CDR3 sequence is 14 residues long. The germline gives CDR1 LGHNA, CDR2 YNFKEQ. Trimming cost V 0 bases and J 6 bases, with 9 bases left between them. The CDR3 nucleotides are TGTGCCAGCAGCCAAGAGCGGAGCGGTCAGCCCCAGCATTTT. This codes for CASSQERSGQPQHF.

The rearrangement links TRBV19 to TRBJ1-5; D is perhaps TRBD1 (5 bases). V lost 10 bases and J 1 base, leaving 14 bases between the germline ends. Germline CDR1 reads LNHDA; CDR2 reads SQIVND (reference sequence). The CDR3 consists of 14 residues. As DNA, the CDR3 is TGTGCCACCTGGGGATCAGGGAGCAATCAGCCCCAGCATTTT. It yields the protein CATWGSGSNQPQHF.

CDR3 nucleotides: TGTGCCAGCAGCTTTACGGACAGGGGGTTGTGGCAGTACGTC. Translated, it gives CASSFTDRGLWQYV. The chain joins TRBV11-2 to TRBJ2-7, with 10 bases aligning to TRBD1. The CDR3 loop spans 14 amino acids. J was trimmed by 9 bases and V by 3 bases; bases with no gene match: 8. Per germline, CDR1 SGHAT and CDR2 FQNNGV.

V is TRBV6-5 and J is TRBJ2-7; 12 bases are shared with TRBD1. The CDR3 has 15 amino acids. V shed 5 bases and J 3 bases; nucleotides not matched to a gene: 5. Looked up from germline, CDR1 is MNHEY and CDR2 is SVGAGI. In DNA, the CDR3 is TGTGCCAGCAGTCCCGGGACAGGGGGCTTCTACGAGCAGTACTTC. This sequence encodes CASSPGTGGFYEQYF.

The chain employs TRBV6-4 and TRBJ1-5; 8 nucleotides agree with TRBD1. Looked up from germline, CDR1 is MRHNA and CDR2 is SNTAGT. With V trimmed by 3 bases and J by 9 bases, 4 bases remained unmatched. This CDR3 is 13 amino acids long. The CDR3 DNA follows: TGTGCCAGCAGTGAAGACAGGGGATCGCCCCAGCATTTT. Protein sequence: CASSEDRGSPQHF.

This chain connects TRBV24-1 to TRBJ2-5, with D maybe TRBD2 (6 bases). V lost 6 bases to trimming and J lost 1 base, with 14 bases between them. The CDR3 extends over 15 amino acids. Germline lookup yields CDR1 KGHDR and CDR2 SFDVKD. The CDR3 loop reads CATSRGDGRQETQYF. DNA for the CDR3: TGTGCCACCAGTCGCGGGGATGGCCGCCAAGAGACCCAGTACTTC.

The chain combines TRBV5-1 with TRBJ2-1; possibly TRBD1 for D (6 bases). CDR1 SGHRS and CDR2 YFSETQ come from the germline V gene. Trimming left V 4 bases short and J 9 bases short, with 17 bases between. CDR3 length equals 14 residues. The CDR3 protein is CASSPGQNYVEQFF. Here the CDR3 DNA reads TGCGCCAGCAGCCCGGGACAAAATTACGTTGAGCAGTTCTTC. Using reference TRBV5-1 and TRBJ2-1 for the parts outside the CDR3, the full variable domain is KAGVTQTPRYLIKTRGQQVTLSCSPISGHRSVSWYQQTPGQGLQFLFEYFSETQRNKGNFPGRFSGRQFSNSRSEMNVSTLELGDSALYLCASSPGQNYVEQFFGPGTRLTVL.

The chain is built from TRBV11-1 and TRBJ1-4; 7 positions agree with TRBD1. This CDR3 comprises 15 residues. CDR1 SGHAT and CDR2 FQDESV come from the germline V gene (reference sequence). The V and J ends lost 5 bases and 8 bases, in that order; junction bases with no gene match: 11. CDR3 region: CASSRGRGKSEKLFF. The CDR3 DNA is TGTGCCAGCAGCCGGGGCAGGGGGAAGAGCGAAAAACTGTTTTTT.

The chain uses TRBV30 and TRBJ1-3; D is undetermined. Trimming removed 0 bases at V and 9 bases at J, with 9 bases between. The CDR3 is made up of 12 amino acids. Germline CDR1 GTSNPN, CDR2 SVGIG (reference sequence). As DNA, the CDR3 is TGTGCCTGGAGTGTGTACAGCACCACCATATATTTT. Amino acid sequence: CAWSVYSTTIYF.

V usage is TRBV5-1 and J usage is TRBJ2-2, with D possibly TRBD1 on 6 matching bases. Germline CDR1 SGHRS, CDR2 YFSETQ. This CDR3 region has 16 residues. Trimming removed 4 bases from V and 0 bases from J, with 13 bases in between. CDR3 in amino acids: CASSVSGQTNTGELFF. The CDR3 DNA is TGCGCCAGCAGCGTGTCCGGACAGACGAACACCGGGGAGCTGTTTTTT.

The genes are TRBV6-4 and TRBJ1-2; 8 nucleotides line up with TRBD1. Unmatched junction bases numbered 4, after V lost 2 bases and J lost 8 bases. The V gene's germline CDR1 is MRHNA and CDR2 SNTAGT. The CDR3 has 13 residues. The CDR3 bases are TGTGCCAGCAGTGACGGCAGGGGGCACGGCTACACCTTC. Residues: CASSDGRGHGYTF.

CDR3 in amino acids: CASSGAAGGQGDTQYF. In DNA, the CDR3 is TGTGCCAGTAGCGGAGCAGCGGGGGGGCAAGGAGATACGCAGTATTTT. The chain joins TRBV19 to TRBJ2-3; 10 bases match TRBD2. The V segment lost 6 bases and the J segment 5 bases; nucleotides outside the gene matches: 11. This CDR3 is built from 16 residues. In germline, CDR1 is LNHDA, CDR2 SQIVND (reference sequence). The full variable domain, in which reference TRBV19 and TRBJ2-3 provide the parts outside the CDR3, is DGGITQSPKYLFRKEGQNVTLSCEQNLNHDAMYWYRQDPGQGLRLIYYSQIVNDFQKGDIAEGYSVSREKKESFPLTVTSAQKNPTAFYLCASSGAAGGQGDTQYFGPGTRLTVL.